This record concerns one T cell receptor beta chain sequence. Antigen specificity is unknown. Sequencing used immunoSEQ multiplex PCR; TCRdb keeps in-frame clones, though not all of them. Seen here are roughly 35,000 clones, less than 90% observed once, and the top ten hold over 0.055%. This specimen comes from a study of regulatory dendritic cells for organ transplantation. Overall study results and limits: Regulatory dendritic cells appeared to expand memory CD8+ clones less than mature ones.

V was shortened by 0 bases and J by 0 bases, with 12 bases between the two germline ends. Germline CDR1 and CDR2: LNHNV and YYDKDF (reference sequence). The CDR3 is made up of 17 amino acids. The sample was naive CD4+ T cells from blood. As to subset: CD45RA+ naive T cells. The J gene is TRBJ2-1, the V gene TRBV15, with D uncertain. This receptor was obtained from a human donor in good health. The CDR3 coding sequence is TGTGCCACCAGCAGAGAATGGCAGGCCAGCTCCTACAATGAGCAGTTCTTC. Translated, it gives CATSREWQASSYNEQFF.